The clone carrying this T cell receptor beta chain was recorded once. Its antigen is not known. V was clipped by 0 bases and J by 7 bases; unmatched bases: 12. This CDR3 spans 17 amino acids. CDR1 SGHDN and CDR2 FVKESK come from the germline V gene. Time point indicated: week 23, last vaccination. Doses consisted of 300 ug of mutant IDH1 20-mer peptide each, paired with topical imiquimod. Astrocytomas found in donors were new, WHO grade 3 or 4, IDH1-mutant and ATRX-lost. This entry comes from a study of a mutant IDH1 vaccine in newly diagnosed glioma. Study information: Patients under treatment included 62.5% males and 37.5% females and had a mean age of approximately 40 years. Regarding the study as a whole: Of all patients, around 94% showed vaccine-induced immune responses.

Libraries were prepared by immunoSEQ multiplex PCR; TCRdb keeps only in-frame clonotypes and omits some of them. The sample has 55,000 or so clones; roughly 80% are singletons. The rearrangement links TRBV14 to TRBJ2-1, with TRBD1 matching 7 bases. The input for sequencing was PBMCs, taken from a glioma patient whose treatment included an IDH1 peptide vaccine. The TCR originated in a man aged 35 to 55 with glioma. In DNA, the CDR3 is TGTGCCAGCAGCCAAGACGCTCCGTGGGAGACAGGGAATGAGCAGTTCTTC. This gives the protein CASSQDAPWETGNEQFF. The full variable domain, its missing parts supplied by reference TRBV14 and TRBJ2-1, is EAGVTQFPSHSVIEKGQTVTLRCDPISGHDNLYWYRRVMGKEIKFLLHFVKESKQDESGMPNNRFLAERTGGTYSTLKVQPAELEDSGVYFCASSQDAPWETGNEQFFGPGTRLTVL.